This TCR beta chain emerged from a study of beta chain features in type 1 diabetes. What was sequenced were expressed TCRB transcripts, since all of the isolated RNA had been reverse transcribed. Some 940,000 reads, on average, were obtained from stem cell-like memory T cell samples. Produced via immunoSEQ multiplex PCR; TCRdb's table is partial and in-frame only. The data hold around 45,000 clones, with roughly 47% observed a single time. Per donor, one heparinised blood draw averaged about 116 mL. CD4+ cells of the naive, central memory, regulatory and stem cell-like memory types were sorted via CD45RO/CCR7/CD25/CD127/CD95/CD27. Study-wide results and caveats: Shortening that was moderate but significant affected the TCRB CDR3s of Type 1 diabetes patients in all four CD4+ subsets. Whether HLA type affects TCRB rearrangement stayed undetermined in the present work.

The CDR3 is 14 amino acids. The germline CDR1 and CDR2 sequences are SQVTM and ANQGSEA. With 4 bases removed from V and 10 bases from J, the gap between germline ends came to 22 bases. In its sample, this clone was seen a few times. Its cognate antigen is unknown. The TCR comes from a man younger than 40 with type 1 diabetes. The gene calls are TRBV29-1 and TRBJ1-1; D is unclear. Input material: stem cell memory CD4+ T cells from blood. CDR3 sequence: CSVANTPVETTAFF. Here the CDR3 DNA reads TGCAGCGTTGCTAACACCCCGGTGGAGACGACAGCTTTCTTT.